This note documents a single T cell receptor (beta chain) sequence. Its target is unknown. These data belong to a study of T-cell memory formation after mild COVID-19. TCRdb re-called the 5' RACE reads with MiXCR, one entry per CDR3 protein. This sample yields around 300,000 distinct CDR3 sequences, of which roughly an eighth are seen a single time; about 21% belongs to the top ten. CDR1 and CDR2 (germline): MNHEY, SVGEGT. The CDR3 is made up of 13 amino acids. The V end was cut by 9 bases, the J end by 4 bases, with 12 bases between. Study results and caveats: Cross-reactive memory appears to have joined, as suggested by some responding clones showing up in pre-infection memory. Among contracting clones, CD4+ were mainly CM/EM and CD8+ enriched in EMRA.

Sequencing input: PBMCs or a T cell subset sorted from them (not recorded which). This sequence joins TRBV6-2 or TRBV6-3 and TRBJ1-4; possible D gene TRBD1, 6 bases. This sequence originates from a young man who had mild COVID-19 (a few samples of this study predate the infection). Cell type and time point are not known. The CDR3: CASMRTVNEKLFF. The DNA of the CDR3 is TGTGCCAGTATGAGGACAGTTAATGAAAAACTGTTTTTT.